These 23 T cell receptor beta chains were sequenced from one sample in a study of blood T cell repertoires in COVID-19 (dated by TCRdb to 2018 to 2020). Libraries were prepared through the immunoSEQ multiplex PCR assay. In TCRdb, the immuneACCESS table is reduced to in-frame sequences with V and J assigned. These tables do not hold every clone; where another copy was compared, an unresolved V gene accounts for under half, and the others remain unexplained. The sample table shows tens of thousands of clones, and 84% are seen once. Roughly 15% of the sample belongs to the ten largest clones. The sample consisted of peripheral blood. These receptor sequences come from a man aged 45-60 years with active or convalescent COVID-19.

The chain uses TRBV2 and TRBJ2-5; 7 bases are a match to TRBD2. The germline gives CDR1 SNHLY, CDR2 FYNNEI. Trimming took 5 bases from V and 3 from J; bases not matched to a gene: 6. This CDR3 is built from 14 residues. The DNA of the CDR3 is TGTGCCAGCAGTCTTTTAGGGAGGGAAGAGACCCAGTACTTC. This encodes CASSLLGREETQYF.

The chain links TRBV5-1 to TRBJ2-7; TRBD1 matches at 9 bases. J lost 1 base, V lost 4 bases, and 9 bases had no gene match. In germline, CDR1 is SGHRS, CDR2 YFSETQ. There are 16 residues in the CDR3. Here the CDR3 reads CASSPGPGQGSYEQYF. The CDR3, as DNA: TGCGCCAGCAGCCCGGGTCCGGGACAGGGTTCCTACGAGCAGTACTTC.

The gene calls are TRBV12-5 and TRBJ2-1; 8 bases align to TRBD2. Germline lookup yields CDR1 LGHNT and CDR2 FRNRAP. The V gene end was trimmed by 5 bases and the J gene end by 4 bases; junction bases not matched to a gene: 10. This CDR3 region has 16 residues. The CDR3 DNA sequence: TGTGCTAGTGGTCTCCAGGTTTCTAGCGGGTACAATGAGCAGTTCTTC. Translated, it gives CASGLQVSSGYNEQFF.

This clone was detected only once. The chain employs TRBV27 and TRBJ1-6; the D gene is possibly TRBD1 (5 bases). Trimming removed 6 bases from V and 7 bases from J, with 13 bases in between. The CDR3 runs 14 residues. Germline loops: CDR1 MNHEY, CDR2 SMNVEV (reference sequence). The CDR3 DNA sequence: TGTGCCAGCAGCCTCAGGGTGGGCAATTCACCCCTCCACTTT. It yields the protein CASSLRVGNSPLHF.

The chain couples TRBV3-1 (or the pseudogene TRBV3-2) to TRBJ1-4, with D possibly being TRBD1 (5 bases). The germline gives CDR1 LGHDT, CDR2 YNNKEL (reference sequence). Trimming stripped 4 bases from V and 7 bases from J, with 19 bases between. This CDR3 has 16 amino acids. The CDR3 reads CASSPSAGTRGEKLFF. Here the CDR3 DNA reads TGTGCCAGCAGCCCTTCTGCGGGGACTCGAGGTGAAAAACTGTTTTTT.

J is TRBJ2-3 and V is TRBV5-1, with TRBD2 identical over 12 bases. The trim removed 4 bases at V and 2 bases at J, leaving 5 bases unmatched. The germline CDR1 and CDR2 sequences are SGHRS and YFSETQ. This CDR3 contains 16 residues. CDR3 nucleotide sequence: TGCGCCAGCAGCAAAGGACTAGCGGGGTACACAGATACGCAGTATTTT. It yields the protein CASSKGLAGYTDTQYF.

This clone was detected only once. The chain joins TRBV6-4 to TRBJ1-1; maybe TRBD1 (5 bases). V was clipped by 4 bases and J by 8 bases, with 14 bases between them. The CDR3 covers 13 residues. Germline CDR1 reads MRHNA; CDR2 reads SNTAGT. The CDR3 DNA reads as TGTGCCAGCAGTGGTACCTCGGGGGGGGAAGCTTTCTTT. This codes for CASSGTSGGEAFF.

The DNA for the CDR3 is TGTGCCAGCAGCTTCGGGACAGGAACTAACAATGAGCAGTTCTTC. Amino acid sequence: CASSFGTGTNNEQFF. This chain uses TRBV13 with TRBJ2-1, with 8 bases that match TRBD1. Per the germline V gene, CDR1 is PRHDT and CDR2 is FYEKMQ (reference sequence). With 3 bases clipped from V and 5 bases from J, the junction kept 6 bases outside the gene matches. CDR3 length: 15 amino acids. Full variable domain (remainder filled in from reference TRBV13 and TRBJ2-1): AAGVIQSPRHLIKEKRETATLKCYPIPRHDTVYWYQQGPGQDPQFLISFYEKMQSDKGSIPDRFSAQQFSDYHSELNMSSLELGDSALYFCASSFGTGTNNEQFFGPGTRLTVL.

The gene calls are TRBV5-1 and TRBJ1-2; tentatively, D is TRBD1 (5 bases). Between the trimmed V and J ends, which lost 0 bases and 2 bases, there was a span of 17 bases. The CDR3 totals 17 residues. The germline V gene encodes CDR1 SGHRS and CDR2 YFSETQ. Here the CDR3 reads CASSLGAEGRRNYGYTF. The CDR3 nucleotides are TGCGCCAGCAGCTTGGGGGCGGAGGGGCGGAGGAACTATGGCTACACCTTC.

The J gene is TRBJ2-3, the V gene TRBV6-4, with unresolved D. V lost 1 base, J lost 4 bases, and 9 bases lay in between. This CDR3 region has 14 residues. Germline CDR1 MRHNA, CDR2 SNTAGT. The CDR3 spells CASSDLFPPDTQYF. The CDR3 coding sequence is TGTGCCAGCAGTGACTTATTCCCCCCAGATACGCAGTATTTT.

The V gene is TRBV27, the J gene TRBJ1-6; no firm D call. The V gene lost 6 bases and the J gene lost 0 bases, with 6 bases spanning the gap. The CDR3 runs 14 residues. Germline lookup yields CDR1 MNHEY and CDR2 SMNVEV (reference sequence). The CDR3 DNA sequence: TGTGCCAGCAGCCCCGGCTCCTATAATTCACCCCTCCACTTT. This gives the protein CASSPGSYNSPLHF.

This chain joins TRBV4-2 and TRBJ1-3; D not resolved. Per germline, CDR1 LGHNA and CDR2 YNFKEQ. The CDR3 loop spans 15 amino acids. V dropped 4 bases and J dropped 0 bases, with 10 bases sitting between them. The CDR3 loop reads CASSLDPGSGNTIYF. For the CDR3, the DNA is TGTGCCAGCAGCCTCGACCCGGGCTCTGGAAACACCATATATTTT.

The J gene is TRBJ2-1, the V gene TRBV2; 11 positions agree with TRBD1. This CDR3 is built from 17 residues. Germline CDR1 and CDR2: SNHLY and FYNNEI. The ends lost 3 bases at V and 7 bases at J; junction bases unmatched: 11. The chain's CDR3 is CASSDPSYGQGANEQFF. CDR3 bases: TGTGCCAGCAGTGACCCTTCGTACGGACAGGGGGCGAATGAGCAGTTCTTC. The variable domain in full, completed from reference TRBV2 and TRBJ2-1, reads EPEVTQTPSHQVTQMGQEVILRCVPISNHLYFYWYRQILGQKVEFLVSFYNNEISEKSEIFDDQFSVERPDGSNFTLKIRSTKLEDSAMYFCASSDPSYGQGANEQFFGPGTRLTVL.

CDR3 loop: CASSSRGGLETQYF. The CDR3 nucleotides are TGTGCCAGCAGCTCAAGGGGGGGCCTTGAGACCCAGTACTTC. The chain carries TRBV7-2 and TRBJ2-5, with D possibly TRBD2 on 7 matching bases. The germline gives CDR1 SGHTA, CDR2 FQGNSA. V dropped 4 bases and J dropped 5 bases, with 14 bases sitting between them. This CDR3 is 14 amino acids long.

V is TRBV10-2 and J is TRBJ2-1; maybe TRBD2 (6 bases). Germline CDR1 WSHSY, CDR2 SAAADI. CDR3 length: 15 amino acids. Trimming took 0 bases from V and 7 from J, leaving 13 bases between them. The CDR3 protein is CASSESGGGGNEQFF. CDR3 coding DNA: TGCGCCAGCAGTGAGTCCGGGGGTGGGGGGAATGAGCAGTTCTTC.

This clone was counted between two and nine times. The rearrangement uses TRBV4-1 and TRBJ1-2; TRBD1 matches at 7 bases. The V gene's germline CDR1 is MGHRA and CDR2 YSYEKL. The ends lost 3 bases at V and 4 bases at J; junction bases unmatched: 8. This CDR3 has 15 residues. The CDR3 loop reads CASSQFRDSIYGYTF. DNA for the CDR3: TGCGCCAGCAGCCAGTTCCGGGACAGTATCTATGGCTACACCTTC.

This clone is a singleton in its sample. The chain recombines TRBV7-8 with TRBJ1-1; D not resolved. CDR1 SGHVS and CDR2 FQNEAQ come from the germline V gene. V gave up 2 bases and J gave up 4 bases, with 14 bases separating them. CDR3 length: 15 amino acids. The CDR3, as DNA: TGTGCCAGCAGCTTAAGTTTGGGAGTGAGCACTGAAGCTTTCTTT. It is translated as CASSLSLGVSTEAFF.

The genes are TRBV7-9 and TRBJ1-6; 7 bases match TRBD1. This CDR3 is 15 amino acids long. Germline trimming cut 1 base from V and 9 bases from J; bases unmatched to any gene: 6. The germline V gene encodes CDR1 SEHNR and CDR2 FQNEAQ (reference sequence). The CDR3 DNA is TGTGCCAGCAGCTTAGGTGACAGGGACAGTTCACCCCTCCACTTT. Its protein is CASSLGDRDSSPLHF.

This clone occurred once. V is TRBV30 and J is TRBJ2-7, with 9 positions matching TRBD1. The germline V gene encodes CDR1 GTSNPN and CDR2 SVGIG (reference sequence). After removal of 0 bases from V and 4 bases from J, the junction contained 7 bases not matched to a gene. This CDR3 has 15 amino acids. The CDR3 sequence: CAWSVRATGGYEQYF. The CDR3, as DNA: TGTGCCTGGAGTGTCCGAGCGACAGGGGGGTACGAGCAGTACTTC.

The chain links TRBV15 to TRBJ2-1; 10 bases match TRBD2. This CDR3 has 16 residues. The germline V gene has CDR1 LNHNV and CDR2 YYDKDF (reference sequence). The V gene end was trimmed by 0 bases and the J gene end by 8 bases; junction bases not matched to a gene: 7. The DNA of the CDR3 is TGTGCCACCAGCAGAGATCCCAGCGGGGGGGGTCATGAGCAGTTCTTC. Amino acid sequence: CATSRDPSGGGHEQFF.

The chain uses TRBV28 and TRBJ1-2; the match to TRBD1 covers 7 bases. Germline CDR1 reads MDHEN; CDR2 reads SYDVKM. J gave up 5 bases and V 7 bases, and 10 bases lay outside the gene matches. This CDR3 comprises 14 residues. The CDR3 coding sequence is TGTGCCAGCACCCAGGGGGGCTCGATTTATGGCTACACCTTC. It yields the protein CASTQGGSIYGYTF.

The chain links TRBV19 to TRBJ2-1, with 7 positions matching TRBD2. The CDR3 runs to 15 residues. With V trimmed by 7 bases and J by 3 bases, 9 bases remained unmatched. Germline V CDR1 and CDR2: LNHDA, SQIVND (reference sequence). Written as DNA, the CDR3 is TGTGCCAGTACTACGAGGCTAGCGGACTACAATGAGCAGTTCTTC. Translated, it gives CASTTRLADYNEQFF.

This chain links TRBV2 with TRBJ2-5; TRBD2 matches at 10 bases. Germline assignment: CDR1 SNHLY and CDR2 FYNNEI. V lost 3 bases and J lost 5; bases outside the gene matches: 9. CDR3 length equals 16 residues. CDR3 in DNA: TGTGCCAGCAGTGAGGGAAGCGGGGGGGCCGTGGAGACCCAGTACTTC. It specifies CASSEGSGGAVETQYF.